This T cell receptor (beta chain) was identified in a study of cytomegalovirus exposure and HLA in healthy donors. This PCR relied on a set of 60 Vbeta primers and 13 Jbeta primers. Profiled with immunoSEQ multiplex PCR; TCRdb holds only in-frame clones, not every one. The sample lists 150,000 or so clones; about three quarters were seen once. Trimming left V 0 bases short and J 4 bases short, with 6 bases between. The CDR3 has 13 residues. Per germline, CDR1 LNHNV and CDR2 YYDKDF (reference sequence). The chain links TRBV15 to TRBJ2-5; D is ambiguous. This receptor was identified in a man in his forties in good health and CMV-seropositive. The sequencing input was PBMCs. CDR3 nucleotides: TGTGCCACCAGCAGAGAGTCCGGAGAGACCCAGTACTTC. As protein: CATSRESGETQYF.